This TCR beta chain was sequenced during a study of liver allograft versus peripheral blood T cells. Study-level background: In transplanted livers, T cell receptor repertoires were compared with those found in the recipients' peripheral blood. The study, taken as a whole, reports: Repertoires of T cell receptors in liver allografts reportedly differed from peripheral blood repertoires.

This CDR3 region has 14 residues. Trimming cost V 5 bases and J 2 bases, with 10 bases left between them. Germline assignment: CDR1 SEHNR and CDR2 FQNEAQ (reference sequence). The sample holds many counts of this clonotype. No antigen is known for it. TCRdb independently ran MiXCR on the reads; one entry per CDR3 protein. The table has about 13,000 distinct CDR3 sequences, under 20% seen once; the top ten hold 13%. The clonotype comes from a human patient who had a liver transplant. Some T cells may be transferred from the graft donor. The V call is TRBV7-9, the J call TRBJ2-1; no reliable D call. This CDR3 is CASSPGLTYNEQFF. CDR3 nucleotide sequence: TGTGCCAGCAGCCCAGGATTAACCTACAATGAGCAGTTCTTC.